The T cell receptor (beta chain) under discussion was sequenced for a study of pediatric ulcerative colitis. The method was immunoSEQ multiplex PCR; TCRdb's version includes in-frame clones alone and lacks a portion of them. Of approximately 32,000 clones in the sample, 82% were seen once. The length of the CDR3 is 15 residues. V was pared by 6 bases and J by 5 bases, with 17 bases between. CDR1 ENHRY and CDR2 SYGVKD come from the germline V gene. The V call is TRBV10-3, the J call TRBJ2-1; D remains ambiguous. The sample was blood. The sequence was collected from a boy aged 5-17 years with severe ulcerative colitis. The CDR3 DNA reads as TGTGCCATCAGGGGGTCGGCAAGCAAAAACAATGAGCAGTTCTTC. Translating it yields CAIRGSASKNNEQFF.